This passage covers 21 T cell receptor beta chains from one sample sequenced in a study of cytomegalovirus exposure and HLA in healthy donors. The PCR ran on 60 Vbeta and 13 Jbeta primers. Using immunoSEQ multiplex PCR, the repertoire was profiled, and TCRdb retains in-frame clones only, with some absent. Counted here are 90,000 to 100,000 clones, less than 80% occurring once; the ten biggest clones make up over 3%. Sequencing was done on a sample of PBMCs. Every receptor here comes from a woman in her forties in good health and CMV-seronegative.

This chain connects TRBV7-2 to TRBJ1-1; 8 bases align to TRBD1. V was clipped by 8 bases and J by 2 bases; unmatched bases: 4. The CDR3 length is 13 residues. The germline gives CDR1 SGHTA, CDR2 FQGNSA. The CDR3 DNA reads as TGTGCCAGCCCTCCAGGGGGCAACACTGAAGCTTTCTTT. Amino acids: CASPPGGNTEAFF. Looking up the rest from reference TRBV7-2 and TRBJ1-1 gives the full variable domain: GAGVSQSPSNKVTEKGKDVELRCDPISGHTALYWYRQSLGQGLEFLIYFQGNSAPDKSGLPSDRFSAERTGGSVSTLTIQRTQQEDSAVYLCASPPGGNTEAFFGQGTRLTVV.

J is TRBJ2-7 and V is TRBV4-1; tentatively, D is TRBD2 (5 bases). CDR1 and CDR2 from the germline V gene are MGHRA and YSYEKL. The germline V and J ends were trimmed by 0 bases and 4 bases, with 16 bases remaining between them. The CDR3 length is 16 residues. In DNA, the CDR3 is TGCGCCAGCAGCCAAGATCGGGGTAACTCCTTATACGAGCAGTACTTC. Its translation is CASSQDRGNSLYEQYF.

This clone was observed a handful of times. V is TRBV6-6 and J is TRBJ1-5, with D unresolved. V was trimmed by 0 bases and J by 6 bases, leaving 12 bases between them. The length of the CDR3 is 15 residues. Germline values: CDR1 MNHNY, CDR2 SVGAGI (reference sequence). The CDR3 loop reads CASSYSTPLGQPQHF. The CDR3 DNA sequence: TGTGCCAGCAGTTACTCGACACCTCTCGGTCAGCCCCAGCATTTT.

This sequence joins TRBV10-3 and TRBJ1-2; D is uncertain. The germline V gene has CDR1 ENHRY and CDR2 SYGVKD. Trimming cost V 7 bases and J 4 bases, with 16 bases left between them. CDR3 length equals 14 residues. The CDR3 bases are TGTGCCATCAAGGAGGAGGGAAGGAGCTATGGCTACACCTTC. As protein: CAIKEEGRSYGYTF.

The chain combines TRBV5-6 with TRBJ2-7, with TRBD2 as a possible D gene (6 bases). Between the trimmed V and J ends, which lost 0 bases and 2 bases, there was a span of 15 bases. Germline CDR1 SGHDT, CDR2 YYEEEE. The CDR3 extends over 16 amino acids. CDR3 coding DNA: TGTGCCAGCAGCTTGGGCCTTGGGGGGAACACCTACGAGCAGTACTTC. This gives the protein CASSLGLGGNTYEQYF.

This chain joins TRBV9 and TRBJ1-3, with a weak D call TRBD1 (5 bases). The CDR3 extends over 15 amino acids. Germline V CDR1 and CDR2: SGDLS, YYNGEE. Trimming pared 3 bases from V and 4 bases from J, leaving 14 bases between. DNA for the CDR3: TGTGCCAGCAGCGCTGGACACAAGGGCGGAAACACCATATATTTT. This translates into CASSAGHKGGNTIYF.

The V and J genes are TRBV5-4 and TRBJ1-2; 9 bases agree with TRBD1. The germline gives CDR1 SGHNT, CDR2 YYREEE (reference sequence). The CDR3 loop spans 13 amino acids. With V trimmed by 4 bases and J by 10 bases, 8 bases remained unmatched. The chain's CDR3 is CASSRTGTGTYTF. The CDR3 nucleotides are TGTGCCAGCAGCCGTACCGGGACAGGGACCTACACCTTC.

V usage is TRBV28 and J usage is TRBJ1-2; 7 bases match TRBD1. Germline V gene lookup returns CDR1 MDHEN and CDR2 SYDVKM. V was clipped by 6 bases and J by 9 bases; unmatched bases: 4. This CDR3 has 11 residues. CDR3 residues: CASSTGVSYTF. DNA for the CDR3: TGTGCCAGCAGCACAGGGGTGAGCTACACCTTC.

The chain recombines TRBV2 with TRBJ1-6; D possibly corresponds to TRBD1 (5 bases). The V and J ends lost 7 bases and 7 bases respectively, with 14 bases between them. This CDR3 is 14 amino acids long. In germline, CDR1 is SNHLY, CDR2 FYNNEI. In nucleotides, the CDR3 is TGTGCCAGCACCCCGACAGACAGCAATTCACCCCTCCACTTT. Amino acids: CASTPTDSNSPLHF. Filled out from reference TRBV2 and TRBJ1-6, the complete variable domain reads EPEVTQTPSHQVTQMGQEVILRCVPISNHLYFYWYRQILGQKVEFLVSFYNNEISEKSEIFDDQFSVERPDGSNFTLKIRSTKLEDSAMYFCASTPTDSNSPLHFGNGTRLTVT.

The chain links TRBV27 to TRBJ2-5; 8 positions match TRBD1. Trimming at V came to 5 bases and at J to 4 bases, leaving 9 bases not matched to a gene. Germline values: CDR1 MNHEY, CDR2 SMNVEV (reference sequence). The CDR3 totals 15 residues. CDR3 DNA: TGTGCCAGCAGTGACGACAGGGGCGAGGGAGAGACCCAGTACTTC. It is translated as CASSDDRGEGETQYF.

J is TRBJ1-1 and V is TRBV6-5; D is undetermined. Per the germline V gene, CDR1 is MNHEY and CDR2 is SVGAGI. The CDR3 spans 14 residues. Trimming left V 2 bases short and J 6 bases short, with 13 bases between. CDR3 DNA: TGTGCCAGCAGTTACAGGAGGGCTCTGCCTGAAGCTTTCTTT. It specifies CASSYRRALPEAFF.

This clone showed up just a few times. This rearrangement joins TRBV29-1 to TRBJ2-1, with 10 bases fitting TRBD1. Per the germline V gene, CDR1 is SQVTM and CDR2 is ANQGSEA. V shed 6 bases, J shed 8 bases, and the junction held 10 bases outside the gene matches. This CDR3 region has 14 residues. As DNA, the CDR3 is TGCAGCGTAAACGGACAGGGGGTGGATGATGAGCAGTTCTTC. Residues: CSVNGQGVDDEQFF.

The genes are TRBV5-1 and TRBJ2-3; 7 nucleotides align to TRBD1. Germline CDR1 and CDR2: SGHRS and YFSETQ. CDR3 length: 15 residues. V was pared by 0 bases and J by 4 bases, with 5 bases of the junction left unmatched. The CDR3 reads CASSLDRGLADTQYF. The CDR3 nucleotides read TGCGCCAGCAGCTTGGACAGGGGTTTAGCAGATACGCAGTATTTT.

CDR3 in amino acids: CASSSTGGTGTSGRAGQNIQYF. The DNA for the CDR3 is TGTGCCAGCAGTTCCACCGGGGGAACCGGGACTAGCGGGAGGGCCGGCCAAAACATTCAGTACTTC. This rearrangement joins TRBV28 to TRBJ2-4; TRBD2 agrees at 16 bases. Germline lookup yields CDR1 MDHEN and CDR2 SYDVKM. Trimming cost V 4 bases and J 5 bases; bases outside gene matches: 20. The CDR3 runs to 22 residues.

This clone was counted between two and nine times. V and J are TRBV14 and TRBJ1-1; D gene unclear. CDR3 length: 17 residues. Germline CDR1 is SGHDN and CDR2 is FVKESK. Trimming removed 0 bases from V and 2 bases from J, with 16 bases in between. The CDR3 coding sequence is TGTGCCAGCAGCCAAGATGGGCCCAGTGGTTCTAACACTGAAGCTTTCTTT. Translation gives CASSQDGPSGSNTEAFF.

V gene TRBV28 combines with J gene TRBJ1-5, with 8 bases fitting TRBD1. The length of the CDR3 is 15 residues. Germline V gives CDR1 MDHEN, CDR2 SYDVKM. The V and J ends lost 2 bases and 3 bases, in that order; junction bases with no gene match: 3. CDR3 coding DNA: TGTGCCAGCAGTTTAGGGACAGGCCTCAATCAGCCCCAGCATTTT. This translates into CASSLGTGLNQPQHF.

This clone appeared a few times. V usage is TRBV4-1 and J usage is TRBJ2-3; 13 bases agree with TRBD2. The germline V gene has CDR1 MGHRA and CDR2 YSYEKL. V was clipped by 4 bases and J by 1 base; unmatched bases: 2. This CDR3 region has 16 residues. As DNA, the CDR3 is TGCGCCAGCAGCCTTGGACTAGCGGGAGGCACAGATACGCAGTATTTT. It is translated as CASSLGLAGGTDTQYF.

This clone occurred a few times. The chain combines TRBV4-3 with TRBJ2-3, with 14 positions matching TRBD2. The CDR3 runs 17 residues. V shed 4 bases and J 6 bases; nucleotides not matched to a gene: 9. Germline V gives CDR1 LGHNA, CDR2 YSLEER. The CDR3 DNA reads TGCGCCAGCAGCCGACTAGCGGGAGGGCCGGTGAGGGATACGCAGTATTTT. This gives the protein CASSRLAGGPVRDTQYF.

The CDR3 is CASRGTGSGAYEQYF. The CDR3 bases are TGTGCCAGCAGGGGGACAGGTTCGGGAGCCTACGAGCAGTACTTC. J is TRBJ2-7 and V is TRBV28, with 8 bases aligning to TRBD1. Germline V gene sequence: CDR1 MDHEN, CDR2 SYDVKM. V was clipped by 6 bases and J by 2 bases; unmatched bases: 9. This CDR3 is 15 amino acids long.

CDR3 in amino acids: CASSLASLAGAYEQYF. The CDR3 nucleotides read TGTGCCAGCAGCTTAGCATCCCTAGCGGGGGCCTACGAGCAGTACTTC. The rearrangement links TRBV7-8 to TRBJ2-7, with 10 bases that match TRBD2. After removal of 0 bases from V and 2 bases from J, the junction contained 4 bases not matched to a gene. Germline V lookup: CDR1 SGHVS, CDR2 FQNEAQ. The CDR3 covers 16 residues.

The chain couples TRBV5-4 to TRBJ1-2; D is unclear. V lost 2 bases and J 4 bases, leaving 12 bases between the germline ends. Germline CDR1 reads SGHNT; CDR2 reads YYREEE (reference sequence). This CDR3 is 14 amino acids long. CDR3 DNA sequence: TGTGCCAGCAGCTTCGACCCTCGAGGCTATGGCTACACCTTC. Protein sequence: CASSFDPRGYGYTF.